The TCR beta chain described here comes from a study of chemoradiotherapy in HPV16-positive cancers. Study results and limitations: Candidate HPV-specific clones and E7-related TCR motifs grew in tumor during treatment. The functional HPV-specific definition rests on just a couple of HPV16-positive patients.

Samples were taken several times over chemoradiotherapy. Comment on this clone: What it binds is not known.

The assay was immunoSEQ multiplex PCR, and TCRdb's table has in-frame clones only and misses some. Counted here are about 8,000 clones, roughly 72% occurring once; the ten biggest clones make up around 7.4%. The J segment lost 0 bases and the V segment lost 5 bases, leaving 7 bases of the junction unmatched. CDR1 SGHTA and CDR2 FQGNSA come from the germline V gene. The length of the CDR3 is 15 residues. The receptor was isolated from a human donor with HPV-associated anogenital cancer. The rearrangement links TRBV7-2 to TRBJ2-7; 7 bases align to TRBD1. This specimen was collected from a patient who underwent chemoradiotherapy. CDR3 sequence reads: CASSQGTAYSYEQYF. The CDR3 bases are TGTGCCAGCAGCCAAGGGACAGCCTACTCCTACGAGCAGTACTTC.